The 31 T cell receptor beta chains presented below share a single source sample, sequenced in a study of cytomegalovirus exposure and HLA in healthy donors. The PCR made use of 60 Vbeta and 13 Jbeta primers. Some clones are missing from TCRdb's copy, which holds only in-frame ones; the method was immunoSEQ multiplex PCR. This sample contains about 120,000 clones. The source material was PBMCs. The receptors were gathered from a man aged 18 to 30 in good health and CMV-seronegative.

V gene TRBV2 combines with J gene TRBJ2-6; tentatively, D is TRBD1 (6 bases). CDR3 length: 17 residues. V shed 8 bases and J shed 2 bases, with 19 bases lying between them. Germline V CDR1 and CDR2: SNHLY, FYNNEI. For the CDR3, the DNA is TGTGCCAGCCTGCTAACAGGGAAAGGGGCTGGGGCCAACGTCCTGACTTTC. Protein product: CASLLTGKGAGANVLTF.

V and J are TRBV4-1 and TRBJ2-2, with D uncertain. V was cut by 3 bases and J by 5 bases, with 19 bases left in between. From germline, CDR1 is MGHRA and CDR2 YSYEKL. The CDR3 is made up of 17 amino acids. The CDR3 DNA follows: TGCGCCAGCAGCCACCTACCAGCCGGCGGAAAAACCGGGGAGCTGTTTTTT. It yields the protein CASSHLPAGGKTGELFF.

This chain connects TRBV5-1 to TRBJ1-2, with 7 positions matching TRBD1. The germline V gene encodes CDR1 SGHRS and CDR2 YFSETQ. The CDR3 spans 14 residues. V trimming: 3 bases; J trimming: 2 bases; junction bases outside the gene matches: 4. The CDR3 protein is CASSSMTGNYGYTF. CDR3 bases: TGCGCCAGCAGCTCTATGACAGGGAACTATGGCTACACCTTC.

The rearrangement links TRBV7-8 to TRBJ1-1; 12 bases fit TRBD1. The CDR3 is 15 amino acids. Trimming took 5 bases from V and 5 from J; bases not matched to a gene: 6. Germline V gives CDR1 SGHVS, CDR2 FQNEAQ. CDR3 in DNA: TGTGCCAGCAGCCCATGGGACAGGGGGCAGACTGAAGCTTTCTTT. Translated, it gives CASSPWDRGQTEAFF.

The chain has TRBV11-3 and TRBJ2-4; tentatively, D is TRBD2 (5 bases). V shed 2 bases and J shed 8 bases, with 10 bases lying between them. The CDR3 has 13 amino acids. Germline V CDR1 and CDR2: SGHNT, YENEEA. The CDR3 DNA reads as TGTGCCAGCAGCTTATACCTCGGGGACATTCAGTACTTC. It is translated as CASSLYLGDIQYF.

V gene TRBV27 combines with J gene TRBJ2-7, with D possibly TRBD1 on 6 matching bases. This CDR3 comprises 15 residues. V was pared by 6 bases and J by 3 bases, with 18 bases between. CDR1 is MNHEY and CDR2 is SMNVEV in the germline V gene (reference sequence). The CDR3 coding sequence is TGTGCCAGCAGCCTACAGGGTGGTGGTGGCTACGAGCAGTACTTC. It codes for CASSLQGGGGYEQYF.

The chain employs TRBV7-2 and TRBJ1-1, with 11 bases lining up with TRBD1. The CDR3 has 15 residues. The germline V gene has CDR1 SGHTA and CDR2 FQGNSA. The V segment lost 5 bases and the J segment 0 bases; nucleotides outside the gene matches: 2. CDR3 sequence reads: CASSRDRGLNTEAFF. As DNA, the CDR3 is TGTGCCAGCAGCCGGGACAGGGGGTTGAACACTGAAGCTTTCTTT.

The chain employs TRBV6-5 and TRBJ1-2, with D tentatively TRBD1 (6 bases). Germline assignment: CDR1 MNHEY and CDR2 SVGAGI. CDR3 length: 15 residues. V was pared by 6 bases and J by 4 bases, with 18 bases between. The CDR3 sequence is CASSPGVGAGYGYTF. The CDR3, as DNA: TGTGCCAGCAGCCCCGGGGTGGGGGCGGGCTATGGCTACACCTTC.

The rearrangement links TRBV2 to TRBJ1-6; D might be TRBD1 (5 bases). There are 15 residues in the CDR3. Per the germline V gene, CDR1 is SNHLY and CDR2 is FYNNEI. Trimming shortened V by 1 base and J by 4 bases, and 8 bases separated the two germline ends. Here the CDR3 DNA reads TGTGCCAGCAGTGAAGTTAGGGGATATAATTCACCCCTCCACTTT. It encodes CASSEVRGYNSPLHF.

This sequence joins TRBV10-3 and TRBJ2-7; TRBD2 matches at 8 bases. The V segment lost 5 bases and the J segment 4 bases; nucleotides outside the gene matches: 7. The CDR3 runs 14 residues. CDR1 and CDR2 (germline): ENHRY, SYGVKD. CDR3: CAISNSGSQYEQYF. The DNA for the CDR3 is TGTGCCATCAGTAACAGCGGGAGCCAGTACGAGCAGTACTTC.

The genes are TRBV10-1 and TRBJ1-2; D is unclear. The CDR3 totals 13 residues. Trimming pared 2 bases from V and 3 bases from J, leaving 7 bases between. Germline CDR1 WNHNN, CDR2 SYGVQD (reference sequence). The chain's CDR3 is CASSEAHHYGYTF. CDR3 sequence (DNA): TGCGCCAGCAGTGAGGCACACCACTATGGCTACACCTTC.

V and J are TRBV7-6 and TRBJ2-2, with 12 bases aligning to TRBD1. V was pared by 5 bases and J by 0 bases, with 10 bases of the junction left unmatched. Germline CDR1 SGHVS, CDR2 FNYEAQ. The CDR3 is made up of 19 amino acids. CDR3 protein: CASSKRGTGGAANTGELFF. As DNA, the CDR3 is TGTGCCAGCAGCAAAAGAGGGACAGGGGGCGCGGCGAACACCGGGGAGCTGTTTTTT.

The rearrangement joins TRBV5-6 to TRBJ2-7; D remains unclear. V shed 0 bases and J shed 2 bases, with 9 bases lying between them. Per germline, CDR1 SGHDT and CDR2 YYEEEE. The CDR3 runs 14 residues. The CDR3 loop reads CASSLGSETYEQYF. CDR3 nucleotides: TGTGCCAGCAGCTTGGGCAGCGAAACCTACGAGCAGTACTTC.

The gene calls are TRBV7-2 and TRBJ2-1; 10 bases map to TRBD2. J was trimmed by 7 bases and V by 5 bases; bases with no gene match: 5. Germline V gives CDR1 SGHTA, CDR2 FQGNSA. The CDR3 runs to 14 residues. The CDR3 nucleotides are TGTGCCAGCAGCCTCGGGACTAGCGTTAATGAGCAGTTCTTC. It specifies CASSLGTSVNEQFF.

The chain recombines TRBV5-1 with TRBJ2-7; TRBD1 might be the D (5 bases). Germline CDR1 SGHRS, CDR2 YFSETQ. This CDR3 is 15 amino acids long. Trimming took off 4 bases at V and 0 bases at J, with 14 bases between the two ends. This CDR3 reads CASSLISQGSYEQYF. For the CDR3, the DNA is TGCGCCAGCAGCCTGATTAGTCAGGGCTCCTACGAGCAGTACTTC.

V usage is TRBV11-3 and J usage is TRBJ1-1; TRBD1 is a possible D gene (5 bases). Germline assignment: CDR1 SGHNT and CDR2 YENEEA. Trimming took 4 bases from V and 8 from J, leaving 11 bases between them. The CDR3 runs 12 residues. The CDR3 sequence: CASSSRTSEAFF. CDR3 nucleotides: TGTGCCAGCAGCTCCCGGACAAGCGAAGCTTTCTTT.

The rearrangement uses TRBV5-8 and TRBJ2-1; D may be TRBD2 (6 bases). Germline V gene sequence: CDR1 SGHTS, CDR2 YDEGEE. Trimming removed 0 bases at V and 6 bases at J, with 28 bases between. The CDR3 spans 20 residues. The CDR3, as DNA: TGTGCCAGCAGCTTGGATCGAGGGTGGGTTTTGTCCAGGCGGGGCAATGAGCAGTTCTTC. The encoded protein is CASSLDRGWVLSRRGNEQFF.

CDR3 loop: CASSEIRAGLGIGGYTF. CDR3 DNA sequence: TGTGCCAGCAGTGAAATTCGGGCAGGGCTCGGTATAGGTGGCTACACCTTC. The chain combines TRBV6-1 with TRBJ1-2, with D tentatively TRBD1 (5 bases). V shed 2 bases and J shed 7 bases, with 23 bases lying between them. Per germline, CDR1 MNHNS and CDR2 SASEGT. The CDR3 spans 17 residues.

The chain employs TRBV6-6 and TRBJ2-5, with D uncertain. V was shortened by 0 bases and J by 3 bases, with 8 bases between the two germline ends. The CDR3 sequence is 14 residues long. Germline V gives CDR1 MNHNY, CDR2 SVGAGI (reference sequence). The CDR3 nucleotides are TGTGCCAGCAGTTACTCGTGGCAGAAAGAGACCCAGTACTTC. This gives the protein CASSYSWQKETQYF.

The gene calls are TRBV28 and TRBJ2-7, with 8 bases that match TRBD1. The CDR3 totals 14 residues. V was clipped by 4 bases and J by 13 bases; unmatched bases: 15. CDR1 is MDHEN, CDR2 SYDVKM, per germline. CDR3 sequence (DNA): TGTGCCAGCAGTTCCTCCTGGGGACAGGTGACCTCTTACTTC. Amino acid sequence: CASSSSWGQVTSYF.

CDR3 loop: CASSLRRSAFF. The CDR3 region has the DNA TGTGCCAGCAGCTTGCGGAGATCGGCTTTCTTT. The chain recombines TRBV5-8 with TRBJ1-1; D is ambiguous. Germline CDR1 SGHTS, CDR2 YDEGEE. The V and J ends lost 1 base and 11 bases respectively, with 9 bases between them. There are 11 residues in the CDR3.

For this clone: The conserved phenylalanine or tryptophan normally closing the CDR3 is absent here, so this likely arose from a read error. The V gene is TRBV7-6, the J gene TRBJ1-1; no reliable D call. Trimming removed 5 bases at V and 6 bases at J, with 16 bases between. The CDR3 is 14 residues long. Per germline, CDR1 SGHVS and CDR2 FNYEAQ. The CDR3 region is CASSPSVLRAEAFS. CDR3 nucleotide sequence: TGTGCCAGCAGCCCATCGGTTCTAAGAGCTGAAGCTTTCTCT.

The chain uses TRBV6-5 and TRBJ2-5; 10 positions match TRBD1. The last part of the DNA fits TRBJ2-7 better; the J call may be wrong. This CDR3 comprises 15 residues. Germline V gene sequence: CDR1 MNHEY, CDR2 SVGAGI. The CDR3 DNA is TGTGCCAGCAATTCCTTGGGGGGACAGGGGACCGAGCAGTACTTC. Protein: CASNSLGGQGTEQYF.

The CDR3 is CASSERSRNTGELFF. CDR3 sequence (DNA): TGTGCCAGCAGCGAAAGGAGCAGAAACACCGGGGAGCTGTTTTTT. The chain has TRBV7-2 and TRBJ2-2, with D unclear. Germline lookup yields CDR1 SGHTA and CDR2 FQGNSA. The CDR3 has 15 residues. The V and J ends lost 5 bases and 2 bases respectively, with 12 bases between them.

The chain uses TRBV15 and TRBJ1-1; D is uncertain. V was trimmed by 1 base and J by 5 bases, leaving 8 bases between them. CDR1 and CDR2 (germline): LNHNV, YYDKDF (reference sequence). The CDR3 contains 13 residues. This CDR3 is CATSRVSETEAFF. The CDR3 bases are TGTGCCACCAGCAGAGTAAGTGAGACTGAAGCTTTCTTT.

The chain uses TRBV6-6 and TRBJ1-2; D might be TRBD1 (5 bases). The V gene lost 6 bases and the J gene lost 3 bases, with 17 bases spanning the gap. The CDR3 extends over 15 amino acids. Germline V gives CDR1 MNHNY, CDR2 SVGAGI (reference sequence). CDR3 sequence: CASSPPIPRDYGYTF. The CDR3 nucleotides are TGTGCCAGCAGCCCCCCAATCCCCAGGGACTATGGCTACACCTTC.

The rearrangement joins TRBV4-1 to TRBJ2-5, with D tentatively TRBD1 (5 bases). V lost 3 bases and J lost 1, with 9 bases in between. From germline, CDR1 is MGHRA and CDR2 YSYEKL. CDR3 length equals 14 residues. CDR3 amino acids: CASSHLGPQETQYF. CDR3 coding DNA: TGCGCCAGCAGCCACCTGGGGCCCCAAGAGACCCAGTACTTC.

The rearrangement joins TRBV6-6 to TRBJ1-3, with TRBD1 as a possible D gene (6 bases). The CDR3 runs to 16 residues. Germline V gives CDR1 MNHNY, CDR2 SVGAGI (reference sequence). V was cut by 6 bases and J by 4 bases, with 19 bases left in between. This chain's CDR3 is CASRPNRVGGGNTIYF. For the CDR3, the DNA is TGTGCCAGCAGACCGAACAGGGTCGGAGGAGGAAACACCATATATTTT.

CDR3 sequence: CASSAQGTGNTEAFF. The CDR3, as DNA: TGTGCCAGCAGCGCACAGGGCACGGGGAACACTGAAGCTTTCTTT. The V call is TRBV9, the J call TRBJ1-1, with D perhaps matching TRBD1 (6 bases). The CDR3 has 15 residues. The germline gives CDR1 SGDLS, CDR2 YYNGEE. With 3 bases removed from V and 1 base from J, the gap between germline ends came to 13 bases.

The chain is built from TRBV19 and TRBJ1-5; TRBD1 is a possible D gene (6 bases). Germline assignment: CDR1 LNHDA and CDR2 SQIVND (reference sequence). V was clipped by 1 base and J by 2 bases, with 6 bases between them. The CDR3 contains 14 residues. The DNA for the CDR3 is TGTGCCAGTAGTATAGCAGGGGGCAATCAGCCCCAGCATTTT. Amino acid sequence: CASSIAGGNQPQHF.

Turning to this clone: The germline gene is not matched at one end of the junction; a read error may be the cause. The CDR3 nucleotides read TGTGCTAGCAGCCCCACAGGAGATAATGAAAAACTGTTTTTT. This gives the protein CASSPTGDNEKLFF. This sequence joins TRBV7-7 and TRBJ1-4; possibly TRBD1 for D (5 bases). Germline V lookup: CDR1 SSHAT, CDR2 FNYEAQ (reference sequence). The CDR3 loop spans 14 amino acids. The variable domain in full, with the rest retrieved from reference TRBV7-7 and TRBJ1-4, is GAGVSQSPRYKVTKRGQDVTLRCDPISSHATLYWYQQALGQGPEFLTYFNYEAQPDKSGLPSDRFSAERPEGSISTLTIQRTEQRDSAMYRCASSPTGDNEKLFFGSGTQLSVL.